This T cell receptor beta chain was captured in a study of OX40 agonist ivuxolimab in advanced cancers. Study-level background: Aged about 23 to 90 with a mean of 60 years, they were around 79% male. Therapy given before enrollment (anti-PD-1, anti-PD-L1 or anti-CTLA-4) was allowed, and over 35% had some. Partial responses were observed in three patients, of whom one had hepatocellular carcinoma and two had cutaneous melanoma.

Broader study findings: In CD8+ T cells, expanded clones were on average more numerous than in CD4+.

On this clone: Antigen unknown.

Libraries were prepared by immunoSEQ multiplex PCR; TCRdb keeps only in-frame clonotypes and omits some of them. The table lists some 20,000 clones, 70% to 80% of them singletons. From germline, CDR1 is SGDLS and CDR2 YYNGEE. The CDR3 loop spans 15 amino acids. The V segment lost 4 bases and the J segment 3 bases; nucleotides outside the gene matches: 9. The TCR was taken from an adult with an advanced solid tumor such as melanoma, head and neck, liver or kidney cancer. The genes are TRBV9 and TRBJ1-1, with TRBD1 matching over 7 bases. Specimen: CD4+ or CD8+ T cells sorted from blood, collected in a trial of the OX40 agonist ivuxolimab. The CDR3: CASSPNPRGDTEAFF. As DNA, the CDR3 is TGTGCCAGCAGCCCCAATCCCAGGGGGGACACTGAAGCTTTCTTT.